This is a list of T cell receptor beta chains from one sample in a study of graft-versus-host responses after intestinal transplantation. Their specific antigens are unknown. Some clones are missing from TCRdb's copy, which holds only in-frame ones; the method was immunoSEQ multiplex PCR. In the table there are under 100,000 clones, about 94% of which are singletons. Source: unstimulated CD4+ T cells sorted from spleen or lymph node cells, taken before transplant. Receptors originate from a human donor who was the organ donor for an intestinal transplant. Both conserved end residues are part of each CDR3. D genes are given only for firm matches. The size field is filled for only some rows; it gives once, few, many or a size class.

j_gene: TRBJ1-4; v_gene: TRBV5-1; abundance: NA; d_gene: NA; CDR3nt: TGCGCCAGCAGCTTGGGAGCGGGGGGCGGTGAAAAACTGTTTTTT; CDR3aa: CASSLGAGGGEKLFF
j_gene: TRBJ1-2; v_gene: TRBV5-1; abundance: NA; d_gene: NA; CDR3nt: TGCGCCAGCAGCTTGGATGGGGACTACTATGGCTACACCTTC; CDR3aa: CASSLDGDYYGYTF
j_gene: TRBJ1-5; v_gene: TRBV5-8; abundance: NA; d_gene: NA; CDR3nt: TGTGCCAGCAGCTTGGGTCCGGGCGGGGGCAATCAGCCCCAGCATTTT; CDR3aa: CASSLGPGGGNQPQHF
j_gene: TRBJ1-6; v_gene: TRBV6-6; abundance: NA; d_gene: NA; CDR3nt: TGTGCCAGCAGTTCGACGAGCTTTAATTCACCCCTCCACTTT; CDR3aa: CASSSTSFNSPLHF
j_gene: TRBJ2-1; v_gene: TRBV5-1; abundance: NA; d_gene: TRBD2; CDR3nt: TGCGCCAGCAGCCCTAGCGGGGGGAGCTCCTACAATGAGCAGTTCTTC; CDR3aa: CASSPSGGSSYNEQFF
j_gene: TRBJ2-7; v_gene: TRBV21-1; abundance: once; d_gene: NA; CDR3nt: TGTGCCAGTCCCAAGAGGGCACTGGACAGGCCCTACTCCTACGAGCAGTACTTC; CDR3aa: CASPKRALDRPYSYEQYF
j_gene: TRBJ2-2; v_gene: TRBV11-2; abundance: NA; d_gene: NA; CDR3nt: TGTGCCAGCAGCCCCCGGGAATGGTCAACCGGGGAGCTGTTTTTT; CDR3aa: CASSPREWSTGELFF
j_gene: TRBJ2-7; v_gene: TRBV15; abundance: NA; d_gene: TRBD2; CDR3nt: TGTGCCACCAGCAGAGGGACTAGCGGGGCCTACGAGCAGTACTTC; CDR3aa: CATSRGTSGAYEQYF
j_gene: TRBJ1-1; v_gene: TRBV29-1; abundance: NA; d_gene: TRBD1; CDR3nt: TGCAGCGCCTCACAGGGGATGAACACTGAAGCTTTCTTT; CDR3aa: CSASQGMNTEAFF
j_gene: TRBJ1-6; v_gene: TRBV7-9; abundance: NA; d_gene: TRBD1; CDR3nt: TGTGCCAGCAGCTTGGGTCCCGGGACAGGGTTCTATAATTCACCCCTCCACTTT; CDR3aa: CASSLGPGTGFYNSPLHF
j_gene: TRBJ1-1; v_gene: TRBV19; abundance: NA; d_gene: NA; CDR3nt: TGTGCCAGTAGTATAGAACGACTTGTCCCTGAAGCTTTCTTT; CDR3aa: CASSIERLVPEAFF
j_gene: TRBJ2-5; v_gene: TRBV2; abundance: NA; d_gene: TRBD2; CDR3nt: TGTGCCAGCAGCCTTCTAGCGGGGGGGGTACAAGAGACCCAGTACTTC; CDR3aa: CASSLLAGGVQETQYF
j_gene: TRBJ2-7; v_gene: TRBV5-1; abundance: NA; d_gene: NA; CDR3nt: TGCGCCAGCAGCTTCGGGGGCAGCCCCTACGAGCAGTACTTC; CDR3aa: CASSFGGSPYEQYF
j_gene: TRBJ2-7; v_gene: TRBV2; abundance: NA; d_gene: NA; CDR3nt: TGTGCCAGCAGTGTCCAGGGGTACGAGCAGTACTTC; CDR3aa: CASSVQGYEQYF
j_gene: TRBJ2-6; v_gene: TRBV7-9; abundance: few; d_gene: TRBD1; CDR3nt: TGTGCCAGCAGCTTAGGGACAGGTGGGGCCAACGTCCTGACTTTC; CDR3aa: CASSLGTGGANVLTF
j_gene: TRBJ1-6; v_gene: TRBV2; abundance: few; d_gene: TRBD1; CDR3nt: TGTGCCAGCAGTGACATGGACAGGGGGTATTCACCCCTCCACTTT; CDR3aa: CASSDMDRGYSPLHF
j_gene: TRBJ1-2; v_gene: TRBV14; abundance: NA; d_gene: TRBD1; CDR3nt: TGTGCCAGCAGCCAACCCGGGACAGCTAACTATGGCTACACCTTC; CDR3aa: CASSQPGTANYGYTF
j_gene: TRBJ2-2; v_gene: TRBV2; abundance: NA; d_gene: NA; CDR3nt: TGTGCCAGCAGTGCCGGGACCTGGGAGACCGGGGAGCTGTTTTTT; CDR3aa: CASSAGTWETGELFF
j_gene: TRBJ2-2; v_gene: TRBV6-5; abundance: NA; d_gene: NA; CDR3nt: TGTGCCAGCAGTGGGGTCGGGGAGCTGTTTTTT; CDR3aa: CASSGVGELFF
j_gene: TRBJ1-6; v_gene: TRBV28; abundance: NA; d_gene: TRBD1; CDR3nt: TGTGCCAGCAGTTTGGGGACAGCCAATTCACCCCTCCACTTT; CDR3aa: CASSLGTANSPLHF
j_gene: TRBJ2-1; v_gene: TRBV7-3; abundance: NA; d_gene: NA; CDR3nt: TGTGCCAGCAGCTTAACCCCTAATCTTCCGCAGTTCTTC; CDR3aa: CASSLTPNLPQFF
j_gene: TRBJ2-5; v_gene: TRBV2; abundance: NA; d_gene: NA; CDR3nt: TGTGCCAGCAGTGACAATGGGGCGCTGACAGAGACCCAGTACTTC; CDR3aa: CASSDNGALTETQYF
j_gene: TRBJ2-4; v_gene: TRBV18; abundance: NA; d_gene: TRBD1; CDR3nt: TGTGCCAGCTCACCCACCGGGACAGGAAAAAACATTCAGTACTTC; CDR3aa: CASSPTGTGKNIQYF
j_gene: TRBJ2-5; v_gene: TRBV6-5; abundance: NA; d_gene: NA; CDR3nt: TGTGCCAGCAGACTAGTCCAAGAGACCCAGTACTTC; CDR3aa: CASRLVQETQYF
j_gene: TRBJ2-3; v_gene: TRBV5-1; abundance: NA; d_gene: NA; CDR3nt: TGCGCCAGCAGCTTGGATTCTCAAGATACGCAGTATTTT; CDR3aa: CASSLDSQDTQYF
j_gene: TRBJ1-5; v_gene: TRBV29-1; abundance: NA; d_gene: TRBD1; CDR3nt: TGCAGCGCCGGACAGGGAAATCAGCCCCAGCATTTT; CDR3aa: CSAGQGNQPQHF
j_gene: TRBJ2-3; v_gene: TRBV28; abundance: NA; d_gene: NA; CDR3nt: TGTGCCAGCAACCTTCCTGCTAGGGATACGCAGTATTTT; CDR3aa: CASNLPARDTQYF
j_gene: TRBJ1-3; v_gene: TRBV28; abundance: NA; d_gene: NA; CDR3nt: TGTGCCAGCAGTGAAGGGGGACACTCGAGCTCTGGAAACACCATATATTTT; CDR3aa: CASSEGGHSSSGNTIYF
j_gene: TRBJ2-3; v_gene: TRBV19; abundance: NA; d_gene: NA; CDR3nt: TGTGCCAGTAGTATTAGGCCAAAAAGGACGGAAGGCACAGATACGCAGTATTTT; CDR3aa: CASSIRPKRTEGTDTQYF